This record looks at one TCR beta chain sequence and its context. The antigen remains undetermined. Unmatched junction bases numbered 7, after V lost 6 bases and J lost 4 bases. The CDR3 length is 15 residues. CDR1 SGHAT and CDR2 FQNNGV come from the germline V gene. This sample's TCRbeta library carried unique molecular identifier barcodes. TCRdb processed the PCR reads anew with MiXCR; each CDR3 protein has one entry. The sample holds more than 400,000 distinct CDR3 sequences; over 10% are singletons and the top ten take about 14%. This sample is drawn from a study of T-cell reconstitution after alpha-beta-depleted transplantation in children. Overall study results and limits: A year post-transplant, T-cell counts and diversity derived mostly from newly produced T cells.

The chain uses TRBV11-2 and TRBJ2-1, with 9 bases fitting TRBD1. Sequencing was performed on PBMCs, mostly from graft donor cells, taken 180 days after TCRalphabeta/CD19-depleted stem cell transplant. The receptor was derived from a female patient between 2 and 15 years old who had a stem cell transplant for aplastic anemia, so the T cells may come from the graft donor. The CDR3 loop reads CASSARDRAYNEQFF. CDR3 coding DNA: TGTGCCAGCAGTGCACGGGACAGGGCGTACAATGAGCAGTTCTTC.